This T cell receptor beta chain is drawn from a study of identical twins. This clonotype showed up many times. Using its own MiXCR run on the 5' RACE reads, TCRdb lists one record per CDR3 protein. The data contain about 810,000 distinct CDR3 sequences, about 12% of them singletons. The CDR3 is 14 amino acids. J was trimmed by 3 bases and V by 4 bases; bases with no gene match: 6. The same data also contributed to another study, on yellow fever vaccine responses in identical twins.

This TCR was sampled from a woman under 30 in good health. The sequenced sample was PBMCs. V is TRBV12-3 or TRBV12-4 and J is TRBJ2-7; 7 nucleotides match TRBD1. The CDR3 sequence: CASSSTGLVYEQYF. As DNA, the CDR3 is TGTGCCAGCAGTTCGACAGGGTTAGTCTACGAGCAGTACTTC.